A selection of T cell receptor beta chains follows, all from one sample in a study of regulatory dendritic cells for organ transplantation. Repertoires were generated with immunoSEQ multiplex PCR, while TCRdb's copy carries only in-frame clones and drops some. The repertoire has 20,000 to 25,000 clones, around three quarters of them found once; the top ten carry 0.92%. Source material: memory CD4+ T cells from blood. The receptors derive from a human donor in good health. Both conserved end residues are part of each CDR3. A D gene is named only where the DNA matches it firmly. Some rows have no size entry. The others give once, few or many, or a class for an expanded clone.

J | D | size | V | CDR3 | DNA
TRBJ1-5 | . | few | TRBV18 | CASSPAGRGNQPQHF | TGTGCCAGCTCACCCGCGGGGCGCGGCAATCAGCCCCAGCATTTT
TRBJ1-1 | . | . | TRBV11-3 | CASSFSWTSMNTEAFF | TGTGCCAGCAGCTTCAGTTGGACTAGCATGAACACTGAAGCTTTCTTT
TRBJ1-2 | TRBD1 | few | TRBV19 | CASQGQGKGYTF | TGTGCCAGCCAGGGACAGGGGAAGGGCTACACCTTC
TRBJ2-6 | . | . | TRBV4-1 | CASSQGPGANVLTF | TGCGCCAGCAGCCAGGGGCCTGGGGCCAACGTCCTGACTTTC
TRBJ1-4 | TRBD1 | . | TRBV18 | CASSPGQSEKLFF | TGTGCCAGCTCCCCGGGACAGAGTGAAAAACTGTTTTTT
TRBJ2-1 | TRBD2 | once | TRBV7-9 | CASSLKLAGLNEQFF | TGTGCCAGCAGCTTAAAACTAGCGGGTCTAAATGAGCAGTTCTTC
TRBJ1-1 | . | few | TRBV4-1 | CASSQGDTNTEAFF | TGCGCCAGCAGCCAAGGGGACACGAACACTGAAGCTTTCTTT
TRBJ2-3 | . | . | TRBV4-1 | CASSQGLTDTQYF | TGCGCCAGCAGCCAGGGCCTCACAGATACGCAGTATTTT
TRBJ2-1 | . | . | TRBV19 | CASKPGLAGRTNEQFF | TGTGCCAGTAAGCCTGGGTTGGCGGGGCGCACCAATGAGCAGTTCTTC
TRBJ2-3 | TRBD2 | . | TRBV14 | CASSLAGATQYF | TGTGCCAGCAGCTTAGCGGGAGCTACGCAGTATTTT
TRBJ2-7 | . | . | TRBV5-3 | CARSFGQNYEQYF | TGTGCCAGAAGCTTTGGACAGAACTACGAGCAGTACTTC
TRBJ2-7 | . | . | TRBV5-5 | CASSAWDKPYEQYF | TGTGCCAGCAGCGCTTGGGACAAGCCCTACGAGCAGTACTTC
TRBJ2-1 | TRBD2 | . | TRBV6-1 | CASGERGGTDEQFF | TGTGCCAGCGGGGAGCGGGGTGGGACGGATGAGCAGTTCTTC